Detailed here is one T cell receptor beta chain. The antigen remains unidentified. The sample belongs to a study of T cell responses to AZD1222 COVID-19 vaccine. Only in-frame clones appear in the TCRdb table, and some are missing; sequencing was by immunoSEQ multiplex PCR. Of about 160,000 clones detected, roughly 94% appear once; the ten largest clones hold roughly 1.3%. General study results and limits: Per reports, nearly half of all spike-specific TCRs target regions that are unmutated in variants. The breadth and depth of Spike-specific TCRs increased once two AZD1222 doses had been given.

The germline gives CDR1 LNHDA, CDR2 SQIVND (reference sequence). CDR3 length equals 17 residues. Between the trimmed V and J ends, which lost 5 bases and 2 bases, there was a span of 21 bases. The starting material was peripheral blood, obtained on day 0 of AZD1222 vaccination. This clonotype was obtained from an adult in good health. V gene TRBV19 combines with J gene TRBJ1-2; tentative D call: TRBD1 (6 bases). CDR3 loop: CASSPGRGEGGNYGYTF. CDR3 DNA sequence: TGTGCCAGTAGTCCCGGGCGAGGTGAAGGGGGAAACTATGGCTACACCTTC. Drawing the rest from reference TRBV19 and TRBJ1-2, the complete variable domain is DGGITQSPKYLFRKEGQNVTLSCEQNLNHDAMYWYRQDPGQGLRLIYYSQIVNDFQKGDIAEGYSVSREKKESFPLTVTSAQKNPTAFYLCASSPGRGEGGNYGYTFGSGTRLTVV.